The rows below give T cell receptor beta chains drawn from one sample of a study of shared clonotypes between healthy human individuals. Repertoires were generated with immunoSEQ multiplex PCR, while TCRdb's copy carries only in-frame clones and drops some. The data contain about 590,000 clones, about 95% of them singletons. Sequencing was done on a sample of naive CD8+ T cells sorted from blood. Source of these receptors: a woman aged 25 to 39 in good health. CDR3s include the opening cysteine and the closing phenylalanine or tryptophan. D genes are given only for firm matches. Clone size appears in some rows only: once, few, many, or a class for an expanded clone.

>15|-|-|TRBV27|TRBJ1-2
TGTGCCAGCAGTTTATCGTTGCAGGGCGTGGGTGGCTACACCTTC
CASSLSLQGVGGYTF
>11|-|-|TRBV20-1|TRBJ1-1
TGCAGTGCTGCAGAGAACACTGAAGCTTTCTTT
CSAAENTEAFF
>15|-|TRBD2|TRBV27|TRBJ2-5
TGTGCCAGCAGTTTGACTAGCGGGAGGGACGAGACCCAGTACTTC
CASSLTSGRDETQYF
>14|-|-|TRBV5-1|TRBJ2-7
TGCGCCAGCAGCCCTGCAGGGGACTCCTACGAGCAGTACTTC
CASSPAGDSYEQYF
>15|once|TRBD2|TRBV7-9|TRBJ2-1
TGTGCCAGCAGCTATCTTAGCGGGAGGGACAATGAGCAGTTCTTC
CASSYLSGRDNEQFF
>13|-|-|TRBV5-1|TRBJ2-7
TGCGCCAGCAGCCCGGCAGGTTCCTACGAGCAGTACTTC
CASSPAGSYEQYF
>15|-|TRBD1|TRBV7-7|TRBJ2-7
TGTGCCAGCAGCCCAACGGACAGGGTATGGGGCGAGCAGTACTTC
CASSPTDRVWGEQYF
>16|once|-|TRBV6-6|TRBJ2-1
TGTGCCAGCAGTTACTCGCCAGCGGGTAGCTACAATGAGCAGTTCTTC
CASSYSPAGSYNEQFF
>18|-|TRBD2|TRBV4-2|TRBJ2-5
TGTGCCAGCAGCCAAGATTGGCTAGCGGGAGGCCCCCAAGAGACCCAGTACTTC
CASSQDWLAGGPQETQYF
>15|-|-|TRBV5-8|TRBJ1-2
TGTGCCAGCAGCTTGACCGACATCGCGAAAGGGGGCTACACCTTC
CASSLTDIAKGGYTF
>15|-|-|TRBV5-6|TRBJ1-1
TGTGCCAGCACCCCAGTAGGGGGGCTAAACACTGAAGCTTTCTTT
CASTPVGGLNTEAFF
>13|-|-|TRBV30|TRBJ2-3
TGTGCCTGGAGCGGGACTCACACAGATACGCAGTATTTT
CAWSGTHTDTQYF
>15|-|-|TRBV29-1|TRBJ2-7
TGCAGCGTTGAAGGTGTTGGGACTGGAACCTACGAGCAGTACTTC
CSVEGVGTGTYEQYF